Shown below are 20 T cell receptor beta chains from a single sample sequenced in a study of T cell repertoires in ileal Crohn's disease. The table came from immunoSEQ multiplex PCR; TCRdb's copy has only in-frame clones and leaves some out. The table records about 6,600 clones, 60% to 80% of them present only once. The sample consisted of ileal tissue. The receptors originated from an adult with Crohn's disease.

The chain combines TRBV28 with TRBJ2-5; 10 bases are a match to TRBD2. J was trimmed by 1 base and V by 7 bases; bases with no gene match: 9. Germline values: CDR1 MDHEN, CDR2 SYDVKM. This CDR3 spans 16 amino acids. CDR3 residues: CASIPSGRARQETQYF. Written as DNA, the CDR3 is TGTGCCAGCATCCCCAGCGGGAGGGCCCGCCAAGAGACCCAGTACTTC.

The chain uses TRBV11-3 and TRBJ2-3; D perhaps matches TRBD2 (7 bases). Trimming stripped 3 bases from V and 1 base from J, with 17 bases between. The germline V gene encodes CDR1 SGHNT and CDR2 YENEEA. The CDR3 loop spans 17 amino acids. CDR3 residues: CASSLGRGPVGTDTQYF. The DNA for the CDR3 is TGTGCCAGCAGCTTGGGGCGGGGGCCTGTTGGCACAGATACGCAGTATTTT.

The J gene is TRBJ2-7, the V gene TRBV6-1, with 7 bases matching TRBD1. With 5 bases clipped from V and 7 bases from J, the junction kept 14 bases outside the gene matches. From germline, CDR1 is MNHNS and CDR2 SASEGT. This CDR3 spans 15 amino acids. The CDR3: CASSPPGQISGEQYF. DNA of the CDR3: TGTGCCAGCAGTCCCCCGGGACAGATTTCGGGGGAGCAGTACTTC.

The chain links TRBV7-9 to TRBJ2-5; 8 positions agree with TRBD2. This CDR3 is 14 amino acids long. V gave up 5 bases and J gave up 7 bases; unmatched junction bases: 9. CDR1 and CDR2 from the germline V gene are SEHNR and FQNEAQ (reference sequence). CDR3 loop: CASSPSGLQRTQYF. The CDR3 nucleotides are TGTGCCAGCAGCCCTAGCGGGCTACAAAGGACCCAGTACTTC.

CDR3 in amino acids: CASSVDGLGEDGYTF. The CDR3 DNA follows: TGTGCCAGCAGCGTAGACGGGTTAGGAGAGGATGGCTACACCTTC. The rearrangement joins TRBV9 to TRBJ1-2; D not resolved. The CDR3 runs to 15 residues. Germline V gene lookup returns CDR1 SGDLS and CDR2 YYNGEE. V lost 0 bases and J lost 6, with 15 bases in between.

The chain uses TRBV10-3 and TRBJ1-5, with D unresolved. The V and J ends lost 0 bases and 2 bases respectively, with 8 bases between them. Germline assignment: CDR1 ENHRY and CDR2 SYGVKD. This CDR3 comprises 15 residues. CDR3 sequence reads: CAISESDTGNQPQHF. In DNA, the CDR3 is TGTGCCATCAGTGAGTCTGATACTGGCAATCAGCCCCAGCATTTT.

The J gene is TRBJ2-1, the V gene TRBV7-3; TRBD2 matches 12 bases. V shed 4 bases, J shed 7 bases, and the junction held 8 bases outside the gene matches. Germline CDR1 is SGHTA and CDR2 is FQGTGA. The CDR3 has 16 residues. The CDR3, as DNA: TGTGCCAGCAGCTCTCTAGCGGGAGGGCCGGTTAATGAGCAGTTCTTC. It codes for CASSSLAGGPVNEQFF.

J is TRBJ2-7 and V is TRBV6-5; tentatively, D is TRBD1 (6 bases). V was pared by 6 bases and J by 2 bases, with 11 bases between. The germline V gene has CDR1 MNHEY and CDR2 SVGAGI. The length of the CDR3 is 13 residues. The CDR3 loop is CASSTDRTYEQYF. In nucleotides, the CDR3 is TGTGCCAGCAGCACCGACAGGACCTACGAGCAGTACTTC.

This clone has more than one count but fewer than ten. The rearrangement uses TRBV19 and TRBJ2-7; TRBD1 matches at 9 bases. Germline V lookup: CDR1 LNHDA, CDR2 SQIVND (reference sequence). Germline trimming cut 5 bases from V and 0 bases from J; bases unmatched to any gene: 11. CDR3 length: 17 residues. CDR3 in amino acids: CASSFAAGTGSSYEQYF. CDR3 nucleotides: TGTGCCAGTAGTTTCGCGGCCGGGACAGGGAGCTCCTACGAGCAGTACTTC.

The chain employs TRBV5-1 and TRBJ2-2; no clear D. CDR1 and CDR2 from the germline V gene are SGHRS and YFSETQ. Trimming removed 5 bases from V and 0 bases from J, with 8 bases in between. The CDR3 runs 14 residues. The CDR3 sequence: CASRFEANTGELFF. The CDR3 DNA sequence: TGCGCCAGCAGGTTCGAGGCGAACACCGGGGAGCTGTTTTTT.

V usage is TRBV7-9 and J usage is TRBJ1-1, with D tentatively TRBD1 (6 bases). V lost 5 bases and J lost 5, with 15 bases in between. Germline-derived CDR1 and CDR2 are SEHNR and FQNEAQ (reference sequence). The CDR3 contains 14 residues. CDR3 bases: TGTGCCAGCAGCCCTACCAGGGGAGGGACTGAAGCTTTCTTT. The encoded protein is CASSPTRGGTEAFF.

A few counts support this clone. The V and J genes are TRBV5-1 and TRBJ1-4; 9 nucleotides match TRBD1. V was pared by 4 bases and J by 7 bases, with 8 bases of the junction left unmatched. Germline V gives CDR1 SGHRS, CDR2 YFSETQ. This CDR3 has 15 amino acids. CDR3 loop: CASSITGGAGEKLFF. The CDR3 bases are TGCGCCAGCAGCATCACAGGGGGCGCAGGTGAAAAACTGTTTTTT.

The gene calls are TRBV4-3 and TRBJ2-5, with TRBD2 matching over 8 bases. The CDR3 runs to 16 residues. Germline CDR1 reads LGHNA; CDR2 reads YSLEER. After removal of 0 bases from V and 4 bases from J, the junction contained 7 bases not matched to a gene. Here the CDR3 reads CASSQDPTGGGETQYF. CDR3 nucleotide sequence: TGCGCCAGCAGCCAAGACCCGACGGGAGGGGGAGAGACCCAGTACTTC.

The chain links TRBV9 to TRBJ1-5; D is possibly TRBD1 (5 bases). Germline loops: CDR1 SGDLS, CDR2 YYNGEE. The CDR3 has 13 residues. Trimming shortened V by 4 bases and J by 4 bases, and 9 bases separated the two germline ends. In DNA, the CDR3 is TGTGCCAGCAGCCCGGGGGATAATCAGCCCCAGCATTTT. Translated: CASSPGDNQPQHF.

The CDR3 here is CASSTDRAGEQYF. For the CDR3, the DNA is TGCGCCAGCAGCACGGACAGGGCTGGCGAGCAGTACTTC. The chain uses TRBV5-1 and TRBJ2-7; the match to TRBD1 covers 8 bases. Germline CDR1 SGHRS, CDR2 YFSETQ. The length of the CDR3 is 13 residues. Trimming at V came to 4 bases and at J to 6 bases, leaving 6 bases not matched to a gene.

This clone was observed a few times. The chain combines TRBV6-5 with TRBJ2-2; weak D call: TRBD1 (5 bases). Germline V lookup: CDR1 MNHEY, CDR2 SVGAGI. This CDR3 is 15 amino acids long. Deletions cut 6 bases from V and 0 bases from J, with 11 bases between. CDR3 nucleotide sequence: TGTGCCAGCAGCTCCCAGGGATCGAACACCGGGGAGCTGTTTTTT. Translation gives CASSSQGSNTGELFF.

The sample holds a few counts of this clone. The rearrangement joins TRBV11-2 to TRBJ2-7; 7 nucleotides match TRBD2. The CDR3 runs 12 residues. The germline V gene has CDR1 SGHAT and CDR2 FQNNGV. Trimming cost V 4 bases and J 6 bases; bases outside gene matches: 3. The CDR3 sequence: CASSWGRGEQYF. CDR3 nucleotide sequence: TGTGCCAGCAGCTGGGGGAGGGGCGAGCAGTACTTC.

The chain uses TRBV29-1 and TRBJ1-3; 8 positions match TRBD1. From germline, CDR1 is SQVTM and CDR2 ANQGSEA. The CDR3 loop spans 14 amino acids. The V gene end was trimmed by 5 bases and the J gene end by 0 bases; junction bases not matched to a gene: 3. The CDR3 loop reads CSVYTGGSGNTIYF. The CDR3 DNA follows: TGCAGCGTTTATACAGGGGGCTCTGGAAACACCATATATTTT.

This clone was seen more than once but under ten times. The chain carries TRBV5-6 and TRBJ2-1, with 16 bases fitting TRBD2. Germline-derived CDR1 and CDR2 are SGHDT and YYEEEE. V shed 5 bases and J 0 bases; nucleotides not matched to a gene: 2. The CDR3 extends over 17 amino acids. The CDR3 sequence: CASRGLAGGSSYNEQFF. DNA for the CDR3: TGTGCCAGCAGGGGACTAGCGGGGGGGAGCTCCTACAATGAGCAGTTCTTC.

This clone was counted once. The chain joins TRBV14 to TRBJ1-2, with 8 bases fitting TRBD1. CDR3 length: 15 residues. The trim removed 5 bases at V and 3 bases at J, leaving 8 bases unmatched. Germline-derived CDR1 and CDR2 are SGHDN and FVKESK. CDR3 sequence reads: CASSSRTGPDYGYTF. CDR3 DNA sequence: TGTGCCAGCAGCTCTCGGACAGGGCCGGACTATGGCTACACCTTC.